Here is one T cell receptor (beta chain) with its context. The data derive from a study of shared clonotypes between healthy human individuals. Using immunoSEQ multiplex PCR, the repertoire was profiled, and TCRdb retains in-frame clones only, with some absent. The table has roughly 1,100,000 clones, 70% to 80% seen once. Per germline, CDR1 SGHRS and CDR2 YFSETQ. The ends lost 4 bases at V and 1 base at J; junction bases unmatched: 7. CDR3 size: 15 residues. This receptor was obtained from a man aged 18 to 35 in good health. This rearrangement joins TRBV5-1 to TRBJ1-1; 7 bases map to TRBD1. Material: memory CD4+ T cells sorted from blood. The subset here: CD45RA-negative fraction. CDR3 in amino acids: CASSQTGTANTEAFF. In DNA, the CDR3 is TGCGCCAGCAGCCAAACCGGGACAGCGAACACTGAAGCTTTCTTT.